The 2 T cell receptor beta chains listed next were all sequenced from one sample in a study of OX40 agonist ivuxolimab in advanced cancers. Using immunoSEQ multiplex PCR, the repertoire was profiled, and TCRdb retains in-frame clones only, with some absent. The table records about 90,000 clones, more than 70% of them present only once. The sequences come from CD4+ or CD8+ T cells sorted from blood, collected in a trial of the OX40 agonist ivuxolimab. These receptors came from an adult with an advanced solid tumor such as melanoma, head and neck, liver or kidney cancer.

This clone was observed a few times. The gene calls are TRBV6-4 and TRBJ1-5, with 9 bases fitting TRBD1. Germline V gives CDR1 MRHNA, CDR2 SNTAGT. After removal of 11 bases from V and 4 bases from J, the junction contained 15 bases not matched to a gene. The CDR3 spans 16 residues. CDR3 DNA: TGTGCCTACAGGGGGCCCGCTGAAAGAGGTAATCAGCCCCAGCATTTT. Amino acids: CAYRGPAERGNQPQHF.

This clone has a single count. The chain uses TRBV11-3 and TRBJ2-3; the match to TRBD1 covers 7 bases. The length of the CDR3 is 15 residues. V lost 2 bases to trimming and J lost 2 bases; unmatched junction nucleotides: 4. CDR1 and CDR2 (germline): SGHNT, YENEEA. The chain's CDR3 is CASSLWGTATDTQYF. CDR3 DNA sequence: TGTGCCAGCAGCTTATGGGGGACAGCCACAGATACGCAGTATTTT.